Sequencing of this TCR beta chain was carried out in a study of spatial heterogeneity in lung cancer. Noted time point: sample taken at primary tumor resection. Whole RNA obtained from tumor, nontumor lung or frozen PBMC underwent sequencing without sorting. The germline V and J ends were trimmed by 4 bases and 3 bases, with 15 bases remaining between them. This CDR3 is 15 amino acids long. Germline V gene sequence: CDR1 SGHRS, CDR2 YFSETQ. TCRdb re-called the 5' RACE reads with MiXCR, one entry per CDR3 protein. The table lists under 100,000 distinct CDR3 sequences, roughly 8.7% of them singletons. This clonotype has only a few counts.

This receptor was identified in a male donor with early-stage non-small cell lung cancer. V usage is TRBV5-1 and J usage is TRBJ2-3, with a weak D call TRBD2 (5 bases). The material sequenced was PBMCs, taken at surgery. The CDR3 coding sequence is TGCGCCAGCAGCCCCCGAGGGAGTGAGACAGATACGCAGTATTTT. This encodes CASSPRGSETDTQYF.